This T cell receptor (beta chain) was recorded in a study of blood T cells in healthy people across ages. The second PCR ran roughly 6 to 11 cycles with a sample-barcoded 5' primer and J-beta primers. TCRdb reprocessed the 5' RACE reads with MiXCR, giving one entry per CDR3 protein. The table shows a few hundred thousand distinct CDR3 sequences, with more than 45% occurring only once. Germline V CDR1 and CDR2: ENHRY, SYGVKD. V was trimmed by 7 bases and J by 9 bases, leaving 15 bases between them. The CDR3 runs 12 residues. Each donor supplied roughly 9.1 milliliters of peripheral blood. To note about this clonotype: The antigen is not known.

Study results and limitations: CMV status of donors was not determined, possibly confounding expanded clonotype changes. Naive CD4+ cells and diversity were both higher in long-lived donors than in aged donors.

The J gene is TRBJ2-5, the V gene TRBV10-3; a weak D match, TRBD2 (5 bases). Input material: blood. This receptor was taken from a man aged 60 to 69 in good health. CDR3 sequence: CAIIGVSLPQYF. DNA of the CDR3: TGTGCCATCATCGGGGTTAGTTTGCCCCAGTACTTC.